The TCR beta chain described here comes from a study of CD8 T cells in ankylosing spondylitis. General study results and limits: Clones tied to disease were said to be significantly enriched in matched ankylosing spondylitis synovial fluid. Blood from ankylosing spondylitis patients appeared to carry a characteristic roughly eight-variant TCR beta motif. Before this, some motif variants had been reported in reactive arthritis synovial fluid and blood.

Generation of TCR beta libraries employed quantitative 5'-RACE incorporating molecular barcodes. Each CDR3 protein gets one entry after TCRdb re-called the 5' RACE reads with MiXCR. The sample consists of a few hundred thousand distinct CDR3 sequences, 20% to 30% of them appearing once. Details on this clonotype: Its target is unknown.

The sequence was collected from a male donor with ankylosing spondylitis or in good health (not recorded which). The material sequenced was blood, either unsorted or a sorted T cell fraction (not recorded which).

The CDR3 sequence is CASRGATDTQYF. The CDR3 DNA follows: TGTGCCAGCAGGGGGGCCACAGATACGCAGTATTTT. This chain links TRBV12-3 or TRBV12-4 with TRBJ2-3; D possibly corresponds to TRBD1 (6 bases). Trimming left V 6 bases short and J 2 bases short, with 6 bases between. This CDR3 region has 12 residues.